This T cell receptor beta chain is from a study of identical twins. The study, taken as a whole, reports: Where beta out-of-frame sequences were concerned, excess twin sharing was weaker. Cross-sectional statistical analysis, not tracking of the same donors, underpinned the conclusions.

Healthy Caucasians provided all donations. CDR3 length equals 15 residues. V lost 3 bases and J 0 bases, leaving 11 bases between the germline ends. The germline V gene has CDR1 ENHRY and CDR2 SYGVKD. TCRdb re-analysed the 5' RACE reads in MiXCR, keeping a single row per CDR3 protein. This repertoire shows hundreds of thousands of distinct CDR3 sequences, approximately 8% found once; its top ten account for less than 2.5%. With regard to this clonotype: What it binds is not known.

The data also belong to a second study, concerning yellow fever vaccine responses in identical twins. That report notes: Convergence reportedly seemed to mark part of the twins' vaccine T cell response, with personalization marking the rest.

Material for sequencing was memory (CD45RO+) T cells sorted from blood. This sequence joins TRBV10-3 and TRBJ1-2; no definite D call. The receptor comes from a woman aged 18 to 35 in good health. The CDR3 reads CAISEVTDTNYGYTF. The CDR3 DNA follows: TGTGCCATCAGTGAAGTTACAGACACTAACTATGGCTACACCTTC.